These 14 T cell receptor beta chains were sequenced from one sample in a study of chemoradiotherapy in HPV16-positive cancers. Here immunoSEQ multiplex PCR was the method, and the copy in TCRdb shows in-frame clones only, minus some. The table has roughly 8,300 clones, approximately 81% seen once. The source was tumor tissue, collected from a patient who underwent chemoradiotherapy. These receptors originate from a human donor with HPV-associated anogenital cancer.

The chain carries TRBV9 and TRBJ1-4; possible D gene TRBD1, 5 bases. The V end was cut by 6 bases, the J end by 1 base, with 10 bases between. This CDR3 is built from 14 residues. The germline gives CDR1 SGDLS, CDR2 YYNGEE. The CDR3 DNA follows: TGTGCCAGCAACGCCGGGGGAACTAATGAAAAACTGTTTTTT. Residues: CASNAGGTNEKLFF.

This clone has only a few counts. The chain joins TRBV27 to TRBJ1-1, with TRBD1 matching over 9 bases. The CDR3 length is 16 residues. Per the germline V gene, CDR1 is MNHEY and CDR2 is SMNVEV (reference sequence). Unmatched junction bases numbered 13, after V lost 9 bases and J lost 2 bases. Written as DNA, the CDR3 is TGTGCCAGTCGGGGCCTGGACAGGGGCCTTAACACTGAAGCTTTCTTT. It codes for CASRGLDRGLNTEAFF.

This chain joins TRBV6-5 and TRBJ2-1; 7 positions match TRBD2. Losses at the gene ends were 6 bases for V and 1 base for J; bases not matched to a gene: 3. The germline V gene encodes CDR1 MNHEY and CDR2 SVGAGI. The CDR3 runs to 14 residues. The CDR3 reads CASSRDYSYNEQFF. The CDR3 DNA reads TGTGCCAGCAGCCGGGACTATTCCTACAATGAGCAGTTCTTC.

The chain employs TRBV6-1 and TRBJ2-6; D is tentatively TRBD1 or TRBD2 (6 bases each). CDR1 MNHNS and CDR2 SASEGT come from the germline V gene. The CDR3 loop spans 15 amino acids. The germline V and J ends were trimmed by 4 bases and 4 bases, with 11 bases remaining between them. The CDR3 sequence: CASSGGADGANVLTF. The CDR3 coding sequence is TGTGCCAGCAGTGGGGGGGCGGACGGGGCCAACGTCCTGACTTTC.

This chain uses TRBV21-1 with TRBJ1-1; the table's D call TRBD1 went unverified against the DNA. TRBV21-1 represents a pseudogene. The CDR3 runs 19 residues. CDR3 residues: CASSKVANREMDLNTEAFF. The CDR3 bases are TGTGCCAGCAGCAAAGTTGCGAACAGGGAAATGGATCTGAACACTGAAGCTTTCTTT.

The chain has TRBV30 and TRBJ1-2; weak D call: TRBD1 (5 bases). V lost 0 bases to trimming and J lost 4 bases, with 9 bases between them. Per the germline V gene, CDR1 is GTSNPN and CDR2 is SVGIG (reference sequence). The CDR3 covers 13 residues. The CDR3 DNA reads TGTGCCTGGAGTGTGGGGGATGGCTATGGCTACACCTTC. Its protein product is CAWSVGDGYGYTF.

The chain recombines TRBV5-6 with TRBJ2-3; D not resolved. V lost 3 bases, J lost 2 bases, and 19 bases lay in between. Germline V CDR1 and CDR2: SGHDT, YYEEEE. The CDR3 covers 17 residues. CDR3 in amino acids: CASSSLDRIRATDTQYF. The CDR3 DNA is TGTGCCAGCAGCTCTCTGGACCGTATTAGGGCCACAGATACGCAGTATTTT.

A few counts support this clone. The V and J genes are TRBV27 and TRBJ2-1; D gene ambiguous. CDR3 length: 12 residues. CDR1 MNHEY and CDR2 SMNVEV come from the germline V gene (reference sequence). V lost 4 bases and J lost 9, with 10 bases in between. This CDR3 is CASSSKLGEQFF. The CDR3 DNA follows: TGTGCCAGCAGTTCCAAGCTTGGTGAGCAGTTCTTC.

This clone was seen a few times. The chain links TRBV14 to TRBJ2-2; D gene uncertain. V lost 0 bases to trimming and J lost 0 bases, with 5 bases between them. The CDR3 sequence is 15 residues long. Germline CDR1 SGHDN, CDR2 FVKESK. The CDR3 reads CASSQDNPNTGELFF. Here the CDR3 DNA reads TGTGCCAGCAGCCAAGATAACCCGAACACCGGGGAGCTGTTTTTT.

The genes are TRBV11-3 and TRBJ2-7; D gene ambiguous. Germline lookup yields CDR1 SGHNT and CDR2 YENEEA. V shed 6 bases and J shed 0 bases, with 9 bases lying between them. The CDR3 is 13 amino acids. The CDR3 DNA reads as TGTGCCAGCAGTCATGTGTCCTCCTACGAGCAGTACTTC. Its protein is CASSHVSSYEQYF.

The gene calls are TRBV7-8 and TRBJ2-7; 8 nucleotides agree with TRBD2. The CDR3 consists of 13 residues. The germline V gene has CDR1 SGHVS and CDR2 FQNEAQ. V gave up 5 bases and J gave up 6 bases; unmatched junction bases: 6. CDR3 bases: TGTGCCAGCAGCCTCCACGGGGGGGGCGAGCAGTACGTC. Translation gives CASSLHGGGEQYV.

The genes are TRBV5-1 and TRBJ1-1; possibly TRBD1 for D (5 bases). This CDR3 spans 12 amino acids. V was cut by 0 bases and J by 11 bases, with 11 bases left in between. CDR1 SGHRS and CDR2 YFSETQ come from the germline V gene. The CDR3 reads CASSLVGGEAFF. As DNA, the CDR3 is TGCGCCAGCAGCTTGGTCGGGGGAGAGGCTTTCTTT.

This chain links TRBV9 with TRBJ2-5, with 8 positions matching TRBD2. The germline V gene has CDR1 SGDLS and CDR2 YYNGEE. The CDR3 covers 14 residues. J gave up 5 bases and V 3 bases, and 6 bases lay outside the gene matches. The CDR3 sequence: CASSEAGVMETQYF. CDR3 bases: TGTGCCAGCAGCGAAGCGGGAGTCATGGAGACCCAGTACTTC. The whole variable domain, remainder taken from reference TRBV9 and TRBJ2-5, is DSGVTQTPKHLITATGQRVTLRCSPRSGDLSVYWYQQSLDQGLQFLIQYYNGEERAKGNILERFSAQQFPDLHSELNLSSLELGDSALYFCASSEAGVMETQYFGPGTRLLVL.

The CDR3 sequence is CASSLAGGAPYEQYF. The DNA for the CDR3 is TGTGCCAGCAGCTTAGCGGGGGGCGCCCCCTACGAGCAGTACTTC. The V gene is TRBV7-2, the J gene TRBJ2-7; D is possibly TRBD1 or TRBD2 (6 bases each). The CDR3 length is 15 residues. V lost 0 bases to trimming and J lost 2 bases, with 11 bases between them. CDR1 SGHTA and CDR2 FQGNSA come from the germline V gene.